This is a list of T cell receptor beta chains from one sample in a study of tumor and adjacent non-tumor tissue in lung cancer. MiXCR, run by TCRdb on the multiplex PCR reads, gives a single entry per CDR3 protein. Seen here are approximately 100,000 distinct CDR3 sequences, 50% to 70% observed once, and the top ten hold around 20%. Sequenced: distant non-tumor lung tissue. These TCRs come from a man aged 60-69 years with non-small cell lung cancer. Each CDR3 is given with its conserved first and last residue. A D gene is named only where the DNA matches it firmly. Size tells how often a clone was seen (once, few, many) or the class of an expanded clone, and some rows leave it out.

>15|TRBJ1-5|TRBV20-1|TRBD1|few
CSARGDRAGGQPQHF
TGCAGTGCTAGAGGTGACAGGGCGGGGGGTCAGCCCCAGCATTTT
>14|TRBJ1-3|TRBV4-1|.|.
CATSPSEGGNTIYF
TGCGCCACCAGCCCATCAGAGGGGGGAAACACCATATATTTT
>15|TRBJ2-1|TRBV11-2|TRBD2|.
CASTVAGRDLEAQFF
TGTGCCAGCACCGTAGCGGGACGGGATCTGGAGGCCCAGTTCTTC
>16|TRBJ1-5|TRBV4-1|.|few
CASSQDPGNTNQPQHF
TGCGCCAGCAGTCAAGATCCGGGGAACACCAATCAGCCCCAGCATTTT
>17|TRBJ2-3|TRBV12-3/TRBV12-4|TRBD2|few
CASSNPSGAHSTDAQYF
TGTGCCAGCAGTAACCCTAGCGGCGCTCATAGCACAGATGCGCAGTATTTT
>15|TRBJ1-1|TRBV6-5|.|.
CANSSGARLDTEVFF
TGTGCCAACAGCTCCGGGGCCCGGCTTGACACTGAAGTTTTCTTT
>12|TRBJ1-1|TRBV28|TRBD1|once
CASHEGQGAAFF
TGTGCCAGCCACGAGGGGCAGGGGGCTGCTTTCTTT
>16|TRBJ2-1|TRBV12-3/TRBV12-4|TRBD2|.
CASSQLAGGPGREQFF
TGTGCCAGCAGTCAACTAGCGGGAGGGCCAGGAAGGGAGCAGTTCTTC
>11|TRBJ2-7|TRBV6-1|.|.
CASSFTYERYF
TGTGCCAGCAGTTTTACTTACGAGCGGTACTTC
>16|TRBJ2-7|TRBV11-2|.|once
CANSLGDQTEGDEQYF
TGTGCCAACAGCTTAGGAGATCAGACTGAAGGGGACGAGCAATACTTC
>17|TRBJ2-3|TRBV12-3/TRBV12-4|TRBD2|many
CARSSGRPRFGTDTQYF
TGTGCCAGATCTAGCGGGAGGCCCCGCTTTGGAACAGATACGCAGTATTTT
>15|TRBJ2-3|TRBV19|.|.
CASSRDQHSTDTQYF
TGTGCCAGTAGTCGAGATCAACATAGCACAGATACGCAGTATTTT
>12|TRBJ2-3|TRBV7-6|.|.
CVSSLGTDTQYF
TGTGTCAGCAGCTTAGGAACAGATACGCAGTATTTT
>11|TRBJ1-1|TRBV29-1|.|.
CNVHRDAEAFF
TGCAACGTTCACAGGGACGCTGAAGCTTTCTTT
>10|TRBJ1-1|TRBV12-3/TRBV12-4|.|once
CASSGRGVFF
TGTGCCAGCAGTGGGCGAGGAGTTTTCTTT
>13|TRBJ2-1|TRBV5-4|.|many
CASSPPGVSEQFF
TGTGCCAGCAGCCCCCCTGGGGTCAGTGAGCAGTTCTTC
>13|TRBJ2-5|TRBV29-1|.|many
CSASQATQETQYF
TGCAGCGCATCACAGGCAACCCAAGAGACCCAGTACTTC
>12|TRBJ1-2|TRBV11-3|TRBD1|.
CTSSGNRGDYTF
TGTACCAGCAGCGGTAACAGGGGAGACTACACCTTC
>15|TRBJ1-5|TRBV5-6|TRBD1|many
CASSWGQGAYQPQHF
TGTGCCAGCAGCTGGGGACAGGGGGCGTATCAGCCCCAGCATTTT
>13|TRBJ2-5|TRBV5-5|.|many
CASSLTGKETQYF
TGTGCCAGCAGCTTGACAGGGAAAGAGACCCAGTACTTC
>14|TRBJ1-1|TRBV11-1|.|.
CANSLPEGETEAFF
TGTGCCAACAGCTTACCGGAGGGCGAGACTGAAGCTTTCTTT
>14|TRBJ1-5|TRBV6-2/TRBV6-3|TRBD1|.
CASKATGGNQPQHF
TGTGCCAGCAAGGCGACAGGGGGCAATCAGCCTCAGCATTTT
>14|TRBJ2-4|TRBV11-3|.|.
CAISRGPGKSIQYF
TGTGCCATCAGCCGAGGGCCGGGCAAAAGCATTCAGTACTTC
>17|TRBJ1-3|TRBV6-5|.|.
CASSKKTVGVSVNTIYF
TGTGCCAGTAGTAAAAAAACGGTGGGGGTCTCTGTAAACACCATATATTTT
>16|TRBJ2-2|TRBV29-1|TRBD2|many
CSVVVRAGGTTGELFF
TGCAGCGTTGTCGTTCGAGCGGGAGGAACCACCGGGGAGCTGTTTTTT
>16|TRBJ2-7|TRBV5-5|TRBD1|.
CASSLDIPDRAGEQYF
TGTGCCAGCAGCTTAGATATCCCCGACAGGGCGGGTGAGCAGTACTTC
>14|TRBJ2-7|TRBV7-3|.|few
CASSPSGAGYEQYF
TGTGCCAGCAGCCCGTCCGGGGCAGGCTACGAGCAGTACTTC
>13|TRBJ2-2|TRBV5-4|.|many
CAIRVRATGELFF
TGTGCCATACGGGTTAGGGCCACCGGGGAGCTGTTTTTT
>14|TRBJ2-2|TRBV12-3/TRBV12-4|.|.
CASNLSRDTWELFF
TGTGCCAGCAATCTCTCGCGGGACACCTGGGAGCTGTTTTTT
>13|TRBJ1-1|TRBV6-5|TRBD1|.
CTSKQGLSVEAFF
TGTACCAGCAAACAGGGGTTGAGCGTTGAAGCTTTCTTT
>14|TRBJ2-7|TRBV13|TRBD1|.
CVSSRGTEVNEQYF
TGTGTCAGCAGCCGAGGGACAGAGGTTAATGAGCAGTACTTC
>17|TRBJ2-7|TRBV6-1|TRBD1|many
CASSEEFTGGTSYEQYF
TGTGCCAGCAGTGAAGAATTTACAGGGGGCACCTCCTACGAGCAGTACTTC
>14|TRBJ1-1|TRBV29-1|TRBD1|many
CSVGTGGLNTEAFF
TGCAGCGTTGGGACAGGGGGACTGAACACTGAAGCTTTCTTT
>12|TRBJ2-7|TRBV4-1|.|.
CASSQANYEQYF
TGCGCCAGCAGCCAAGCGAATTACGAGCAGTACTTC
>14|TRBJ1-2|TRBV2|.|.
CANSEQGTNYGYTF
TGTGCCAACAGTGAGCAGGGGACTAACTATGGCTACACCTTT
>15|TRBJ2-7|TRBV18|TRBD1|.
CVSSPTGGKKYEQYF
TGTGTCAGCTCACCCACAGGGGGTAAGAAGTACGAGCAGTACTTC
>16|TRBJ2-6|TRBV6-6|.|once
CASSYMTWAGSNVLTF
TGTGCCAGCAGTTACATGACATGGGCTGGGTCCAACGTCCTGACTTTC
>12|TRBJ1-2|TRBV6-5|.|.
CVSSYSGLGFTF
TGTGTCAGCAGTTATAGTGGGCTAGGCTTCACCTTC
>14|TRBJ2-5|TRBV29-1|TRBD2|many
CSVAASGSRETQYF
TGCAGCGTTGCTGCCAGCGGGAGTCGTGAGACCCAGTACTTC
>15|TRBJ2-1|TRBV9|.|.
CASTEGDKAADEQFF
TGTGCCAGCACGGAGGGGGACAAGGCCGCCGATGAGCAGTTCTTC
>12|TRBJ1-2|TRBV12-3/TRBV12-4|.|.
CASSPANYAYTF
TGTGCCAGCAGTCCGGCTAACTATGCCTACACCTTC
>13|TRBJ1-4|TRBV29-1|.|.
CGVGTRTNEKLLF
TGCGGCGTTGGGACACGAACTAATGAAAAACTGCTTTTT
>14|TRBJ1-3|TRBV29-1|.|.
CSVLVWDTGNTIYF
TGCAGCGTCTTGGTATGGGATACTGGGAACACCATATATTTT
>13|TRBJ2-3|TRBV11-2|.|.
CANRFEGLDTQYF
TGTGCCAACAGATTCGAGGGGCTGGATACGCAGTATTTT
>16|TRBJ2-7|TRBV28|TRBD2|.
CASSIPYSGRIYGQYF
TGTGCCAGCAGCATTCCCTACAGCGGGAGGATCTACGGGCAGTACTTC
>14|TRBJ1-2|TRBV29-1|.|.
CSVEREQPRCGYTF
TGCAGCGTTGAAAGGGAACAGCCGAGATGTGGCTACACCTTC
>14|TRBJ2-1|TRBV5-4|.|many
CASSLDYMGIEQFF
TGTGCCAGCAGCTTGGATTATATGGGTATTGAGCAGTTCTTC
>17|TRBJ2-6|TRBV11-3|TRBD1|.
CTSSPGTGSSGANVLSF
TGTACCAGCAGCCCAGGGACAGGGAGCTCTGGGGCCAACGTCCTGAGTTTC
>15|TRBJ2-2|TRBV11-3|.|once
CASSLTGVATRELFF
TGTGCCAGCAGCTTAACAGGAGTGGCCACCAGGGAGCTGTTTTTT
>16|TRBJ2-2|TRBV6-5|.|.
CASSSPGLRAAGELFF
TGTGCCAGCAGTTCCCCGGGACTCAGAGCAGCCGGGGAGCTGTTTTTT
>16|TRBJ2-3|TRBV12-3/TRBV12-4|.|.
CASSFSSAGSIDTQYF
TGTGCCAGCAGTTTCTCTAGCGCGGGGAGCATAGATACACAGTATTTT
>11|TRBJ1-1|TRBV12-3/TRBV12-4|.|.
CASSMGTEAFF
TGTGCCAGCAGTATGGGAACTGAGGCTTTCTTT
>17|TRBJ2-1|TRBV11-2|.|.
CASSLLGELPYRGEQFF
TGTGCCAGTAGCTTACTGGGGGAACTACCTTACCGAGGGGAGCAGTTCTTC
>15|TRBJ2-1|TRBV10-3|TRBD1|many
CAIRAGTGSVDEQFF
TGTGCCATCAGGGCCGGGACAGGATCGGTGGATGAGCAGTTCTTC
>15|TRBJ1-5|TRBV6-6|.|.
CASSYADKGSQPQHF
TGTGCCAGTAGTTACGCCGACAAGGGAAGCCAGCCCCAGCATTTT
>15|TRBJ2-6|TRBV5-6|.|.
CGSSLGGLGANVLTF
TGTGGCAGCAGCTTGGGGGGGTTGGGGGCCAACGTTCTGACTTTC
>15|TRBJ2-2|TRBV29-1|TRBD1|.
CSAAGSRGNTGELYF
TGCAGCGCTGCGGGTAGCAGGGGGAACACCGGGGAGCTGTATTTT
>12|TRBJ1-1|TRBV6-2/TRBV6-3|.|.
CAGSSLNNEAFF
TGTGCCGGCAGTTCACTGAACAATGAAGCTTTCTTT
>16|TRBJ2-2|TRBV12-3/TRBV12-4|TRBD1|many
CASRPGQGARTGELFF
TGTGCCAGCCGACCCGGACAGGGGGCGCGAACCGGGGAGCTGTTTTTT
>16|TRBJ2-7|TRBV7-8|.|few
CASSLKGGGHNYEQYF
TGTGCCAGCAGCCTTAAAGGAGGGGGCCATAACTACGAGCAGTACTTC